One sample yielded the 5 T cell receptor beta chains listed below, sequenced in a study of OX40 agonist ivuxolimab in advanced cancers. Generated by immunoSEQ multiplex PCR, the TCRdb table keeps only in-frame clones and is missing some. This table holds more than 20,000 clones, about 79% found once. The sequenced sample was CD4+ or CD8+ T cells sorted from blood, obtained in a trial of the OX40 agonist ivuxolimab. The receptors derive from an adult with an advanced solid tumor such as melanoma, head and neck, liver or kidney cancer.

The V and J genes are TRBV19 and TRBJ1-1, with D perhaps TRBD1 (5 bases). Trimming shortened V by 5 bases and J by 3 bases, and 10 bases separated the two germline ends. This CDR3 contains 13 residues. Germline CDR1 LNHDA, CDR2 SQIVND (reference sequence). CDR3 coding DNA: TGTGCCAGTAGTCCCAGGGTGGACACTGAAGCTTTCTTT. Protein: CASSPRVDTEAFF. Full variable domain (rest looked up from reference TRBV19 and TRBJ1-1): DGGITQSPKYLFRKEGQNVTLSCEQNLNHDAMYWYRQDPGQGLRLIYYSQIVNDFQKGDIAEGYSVSREKKESFPLTVTSAQKNPTAFYLCASSPRVDTEAFFGQGTRLTVV.

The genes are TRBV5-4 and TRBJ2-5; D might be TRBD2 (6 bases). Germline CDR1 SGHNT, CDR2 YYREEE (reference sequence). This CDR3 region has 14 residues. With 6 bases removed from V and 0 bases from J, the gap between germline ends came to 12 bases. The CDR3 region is CASTLAGYQETQYF. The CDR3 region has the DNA TGTGCCAGCACCCTGGCGGGGTACCAAGAGACCCAGTACTTC.

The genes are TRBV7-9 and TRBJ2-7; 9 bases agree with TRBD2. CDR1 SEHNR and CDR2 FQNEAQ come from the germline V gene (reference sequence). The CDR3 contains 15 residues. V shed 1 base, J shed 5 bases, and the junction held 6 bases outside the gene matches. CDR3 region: CASSLGGGRADEQYF. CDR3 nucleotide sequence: TGTGCCAGCAGCTTAGGAGGCGGGAGGGCCGACGAGCAGTACTTC.

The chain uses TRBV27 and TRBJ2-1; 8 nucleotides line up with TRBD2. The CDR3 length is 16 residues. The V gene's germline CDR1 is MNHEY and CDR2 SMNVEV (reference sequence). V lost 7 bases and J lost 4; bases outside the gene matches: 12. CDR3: CASTRTASGYYNEQFF. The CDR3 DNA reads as TGTGCCAGCACCCGGACGGCTAGCGGGTATTACAATGAGCAGTTCTTC.

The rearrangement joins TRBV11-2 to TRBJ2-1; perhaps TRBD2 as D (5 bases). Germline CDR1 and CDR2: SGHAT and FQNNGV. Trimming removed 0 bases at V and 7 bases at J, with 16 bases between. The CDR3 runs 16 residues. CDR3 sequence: CASSLDGEGLGNEQFF. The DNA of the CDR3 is TGTGCCAGCAGCTTAGATGGTGAGGGCCTTGGAAATGAGCAGTTCTTC.